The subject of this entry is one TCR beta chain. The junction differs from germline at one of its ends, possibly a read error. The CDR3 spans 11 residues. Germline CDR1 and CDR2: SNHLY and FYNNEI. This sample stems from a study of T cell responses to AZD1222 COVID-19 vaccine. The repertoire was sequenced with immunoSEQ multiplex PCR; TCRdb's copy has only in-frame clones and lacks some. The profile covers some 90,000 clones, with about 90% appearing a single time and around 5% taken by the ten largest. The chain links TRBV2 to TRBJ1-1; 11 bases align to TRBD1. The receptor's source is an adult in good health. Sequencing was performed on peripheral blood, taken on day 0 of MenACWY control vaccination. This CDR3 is CASSVGQGVIF. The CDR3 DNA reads TGTGCCAGCAGTGTGGGACAGGGGGTAATCTTT.